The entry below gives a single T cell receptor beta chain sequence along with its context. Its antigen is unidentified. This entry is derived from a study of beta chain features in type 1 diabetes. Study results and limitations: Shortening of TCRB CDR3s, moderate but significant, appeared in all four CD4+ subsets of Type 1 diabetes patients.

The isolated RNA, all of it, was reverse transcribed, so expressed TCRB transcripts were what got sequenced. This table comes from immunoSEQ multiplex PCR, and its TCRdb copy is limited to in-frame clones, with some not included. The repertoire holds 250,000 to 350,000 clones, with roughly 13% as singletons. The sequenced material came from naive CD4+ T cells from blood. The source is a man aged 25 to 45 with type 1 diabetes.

For the CDR3, the DNA is TGTGCCAGCAGTGATTCAGGCAGCAAGAACACTGAAGCTTTCTTT. Translation gives CASSDSGSKNTEAFF. The chain combines TRBV25-1 with TRBJ1-1, with unresolved D. The CDR3 is 15 residues long. Deletions cut 3 bases from V and 1 base from J, with 12 bases between. CDR1 and CDR2 (germline): MGHDK, SYGVNS. Filled out from reference TRBV25-1 and TRBJ1-1, the complete variable domain reads EADIYQTPRYLVIGTGKKITLECSQTMGHDKMYWYQQDPGMELHLIHYSYGVNSTEKGDLSSESTVSRIRTEHFPLTLESARPSHTSQYLCASSDSGSKNTEAFFGQGTRLTVV.